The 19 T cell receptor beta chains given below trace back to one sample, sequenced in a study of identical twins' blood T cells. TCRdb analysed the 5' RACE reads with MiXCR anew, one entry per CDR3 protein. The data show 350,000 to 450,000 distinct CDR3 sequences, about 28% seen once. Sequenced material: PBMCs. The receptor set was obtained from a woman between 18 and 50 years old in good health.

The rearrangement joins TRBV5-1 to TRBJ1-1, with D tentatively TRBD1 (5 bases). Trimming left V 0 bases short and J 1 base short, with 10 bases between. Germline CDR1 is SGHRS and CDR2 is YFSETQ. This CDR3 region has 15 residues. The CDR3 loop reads CASSLEAGWNTEAFF. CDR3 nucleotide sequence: TGCGCCAGCAGCTTGGAGGCAGGGTGGAACACTGAAGCTTTCTTT. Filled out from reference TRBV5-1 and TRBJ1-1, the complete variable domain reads KAGVTQTPRYLIKTRGQQVTLSCSPISGHRSVSWYQQTPGQGLQFLFEYFSETQRNKGNFPGRFSGRQFSNSRSEMNVSTLELGDSALYLCASSLEAGWNTEAFFGQGTRLTVV.

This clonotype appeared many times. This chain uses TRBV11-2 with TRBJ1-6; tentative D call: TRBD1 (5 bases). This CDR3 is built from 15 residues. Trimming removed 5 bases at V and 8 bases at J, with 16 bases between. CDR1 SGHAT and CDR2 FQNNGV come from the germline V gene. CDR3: CASSTVNRRDSPLHF. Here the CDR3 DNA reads TGTGCCAGCAGCACGGTGAACCGCAGGGATTCACCCCTCCACTTT.

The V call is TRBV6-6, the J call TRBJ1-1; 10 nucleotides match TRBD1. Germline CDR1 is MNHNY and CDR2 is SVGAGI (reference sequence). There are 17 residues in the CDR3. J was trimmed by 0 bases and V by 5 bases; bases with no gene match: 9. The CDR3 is CASSGPGQGYMNTEAFF. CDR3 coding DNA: TGTGCCAGCAGTGGACCGGGACAGGGGTACATGAACACTGAAGCTTTCTTT.

The CDR3 spells CASSQGGQGGNTIYF. The CDR3 DNA is TGTGCCAGCAGCCAGGGGGGACAGGGTGGAAACACCATATATTTT. The chain uses TRBV3-1 and TRBJ1-3, with 9 bases lining up with TRBD1. The CDR3 has 15 residues. V lost 3 bases, J lost 3 bases, and 3 bases stayed unmatched. Germline V CDR1 and CDR2: LGHDT, YNNKEL (reference sequence).

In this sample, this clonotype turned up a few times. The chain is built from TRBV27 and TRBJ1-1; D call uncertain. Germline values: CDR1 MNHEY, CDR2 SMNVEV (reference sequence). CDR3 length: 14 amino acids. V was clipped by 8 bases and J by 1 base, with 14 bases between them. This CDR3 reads CASLHLGTNTEAFF. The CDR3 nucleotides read TGTGCCAGCCTACACCTGGGTACGAACACTGAAGCTTTCTTT.

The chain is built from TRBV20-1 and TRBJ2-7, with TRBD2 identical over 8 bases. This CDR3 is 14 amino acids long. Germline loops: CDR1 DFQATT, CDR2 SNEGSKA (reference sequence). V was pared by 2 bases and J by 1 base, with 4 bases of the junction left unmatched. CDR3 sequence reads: CSARSVAGSYEQYF. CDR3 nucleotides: TGCAGTGCTAGATCGGTAGCGGGGTCCTACGAGCAGTACTTC.

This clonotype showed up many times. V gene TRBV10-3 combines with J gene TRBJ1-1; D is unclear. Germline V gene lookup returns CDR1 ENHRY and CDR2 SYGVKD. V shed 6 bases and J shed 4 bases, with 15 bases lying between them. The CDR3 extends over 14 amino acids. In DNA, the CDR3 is TGTGCCATCAGCGGCGCGGCCGTTTCCACTGAAGCTTTCTTT. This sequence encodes CAISGAAVSTEAFF.

CDR3: CASSPRGAGNTIYF. The CDR3 nucleotides read TGTGCCAGCTCACCACGAGGGGCTGGAAACACCATATATTTT. The chain employs TRBV18 and TRBJ1-3, with a possible D match to TRBD1 (5 bases). Germline-derived CDR1 and CDR2 are KGHSH and LQKENI. Trimming shortened V by 1 base and J by 2 bases, and 6 bases separated the two germline ends. CDR3 size: 14 residues.

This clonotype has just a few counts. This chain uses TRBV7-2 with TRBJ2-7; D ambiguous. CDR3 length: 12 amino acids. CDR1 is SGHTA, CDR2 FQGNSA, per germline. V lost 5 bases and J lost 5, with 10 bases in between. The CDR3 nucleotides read TGTGCCAGCAGCATGTTAGTCGACGAGCAGTACTTC. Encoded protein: CASSMLVDEQYF. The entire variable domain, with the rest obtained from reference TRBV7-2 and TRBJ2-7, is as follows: GAGVSQSPSNKVTEKGKDVELRCDPISGHTALYWYRQSLGQGLEFLIYFQGNSAPDKSGLPSDRFSAERTGGSVSTLTIQRTQQEDSAVYLCASSMLVDEQYFGPGTRLTVT.

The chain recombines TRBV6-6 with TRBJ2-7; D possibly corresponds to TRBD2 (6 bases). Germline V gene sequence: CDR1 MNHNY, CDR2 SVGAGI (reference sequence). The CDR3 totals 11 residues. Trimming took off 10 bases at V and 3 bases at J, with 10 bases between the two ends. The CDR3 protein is CATMEGYEQYF. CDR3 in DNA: TGTGCCACGATGGAGGGCTACGAGCAGTACTTC.

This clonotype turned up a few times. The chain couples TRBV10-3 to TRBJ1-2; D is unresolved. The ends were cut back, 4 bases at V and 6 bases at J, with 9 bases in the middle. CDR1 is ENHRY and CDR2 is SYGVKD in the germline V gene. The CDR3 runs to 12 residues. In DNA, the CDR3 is TGTGCCATCAGTGCGGTGGGTAATGGCTACACCTTC. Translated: CAISAVGNGYTF.

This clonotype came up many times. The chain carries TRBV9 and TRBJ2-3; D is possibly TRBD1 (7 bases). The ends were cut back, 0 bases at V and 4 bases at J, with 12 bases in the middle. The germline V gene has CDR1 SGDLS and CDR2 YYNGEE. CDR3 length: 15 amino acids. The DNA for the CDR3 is TGTGCCAGCAGCGTAGTTGGCAGGGGGGCAGATACGCAGTATTTT. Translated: CASSVVGRGADTQYF.

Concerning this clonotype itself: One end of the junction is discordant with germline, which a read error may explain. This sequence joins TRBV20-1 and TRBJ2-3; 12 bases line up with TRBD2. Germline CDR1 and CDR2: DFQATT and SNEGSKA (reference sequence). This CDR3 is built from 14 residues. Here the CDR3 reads CSAGGLAGTDTRYF. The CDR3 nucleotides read TGCAGTGCTGGGGGACTAGCGGGCACAGATACGCGGTATTTT.

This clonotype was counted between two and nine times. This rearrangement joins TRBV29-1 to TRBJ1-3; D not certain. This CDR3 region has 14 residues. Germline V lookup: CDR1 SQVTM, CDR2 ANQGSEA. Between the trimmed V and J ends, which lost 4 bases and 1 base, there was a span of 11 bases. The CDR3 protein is CSVAGIGSGNTIYF. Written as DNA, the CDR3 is TGCAGCGTTGCGGGGATCGGTTCTGGAAACACCATATATTTT.

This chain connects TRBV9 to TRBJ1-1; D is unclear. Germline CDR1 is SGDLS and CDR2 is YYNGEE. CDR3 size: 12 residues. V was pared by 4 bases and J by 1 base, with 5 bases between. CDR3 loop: CASSTWNTEAFF. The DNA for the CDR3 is TGTGCCAGCAGCACATGGAACACTGAAGCTTTCTTT.

CDR3 bases: TGTGCCAGCCAACAGACTAGCGGGAGCTCCTACAATGAGCAGTTCTTC. Its translation: CASQQTSGSSYNEQFF. The V call is TRBV6-5, the J call TRBJ2-1, with 12 bases aligning to TRBD2. Trimming removed 8 bases from V and 0 bases from J; junction bases left unmatched: 5. Germline CDR1 MNHEY, CDR2 SVGAGI. The CDR3 consists of 16 residues.

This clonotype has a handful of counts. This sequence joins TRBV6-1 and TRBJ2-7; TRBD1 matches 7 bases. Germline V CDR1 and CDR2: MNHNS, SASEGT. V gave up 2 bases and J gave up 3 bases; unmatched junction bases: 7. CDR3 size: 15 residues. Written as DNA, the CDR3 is TGTGCCAGCAGTGAACTGGGGGACAGAGTCTACGAGCAGTACTTC. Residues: CASSELGDRVYEQYF.

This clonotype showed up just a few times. The CDR3 region is CASSLPVSNSPLHF. Written as DNA, the CDR3 is TGTGCCAGCAGCTTGCCGGTCTCTAATTCACCCCTCCACTTT. This chain connects TRBV11-2 to TRBJ1-6; D gene unclear. CDR3 length: 14 amino acids. With 3 bases removed from V and 6 bases from J, the gap between germline ends came to 9 bases. Germline assignment: CDR1 SGHAT and CDR2 FQNNGV.

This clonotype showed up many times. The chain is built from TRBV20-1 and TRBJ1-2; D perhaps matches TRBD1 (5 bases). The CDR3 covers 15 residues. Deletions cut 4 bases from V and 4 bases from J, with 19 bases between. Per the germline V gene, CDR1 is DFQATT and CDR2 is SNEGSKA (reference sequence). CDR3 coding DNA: TGCAGTGCTACCCGGGGCACTCATTCATTCTATGGCTACACCTTC. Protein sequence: CSATRGTHSFYGYTF.